The sequence of this TCR beta chain was determined in a study of T cell responses to AZD1222 COVID-19 vaccine. Turning to the study itself: Researchers grouped second doses given at about 4 or about 12 weeks into one pool. Study conclusions and caveats: Seropositive at baseline were only a handful of AZD1222 recipients. Spike-specific TCR breadth rose after two AZD1222 doses, and depth rose as well.

Germline V gene lookup returns CDR1 MDHEN and CDR2 SYDVKM. CDR3 size: 13 residues. V lost 11 bases to trimming and J lost 3 bases, with 14 bases between them. Only in-frame clones appear in the TCRdb table, and some are missing; sequencing was by immunoSEQ multiplex PCR. Seen here are about 130,000 clones, approximately 80% observed once, and the top ten hold roughly 3.9%. A word on this clone: Its antigen is unidentified.

The chain has TRBV28 and TRBJ1-5, with D tentatively TRBD1 (5 bases). The receptor was isolated from an adult in good health. Sequencing used peripheral blood, obtained on day 0 of AZD1222 vaccination. In DNA, the CDR3 is TGTGCCGTACCGGGGCAGGCCAATCAGCCCCAGCATTTT. It translates to CAVPGQANQPQHF. Variable domain in full (rest from reference TRBV28 and TRBJ1-5): DVKVTQSSRYLVKRTGEKVFLECVQDMDHENMFWYRQDPGLGLRLIYFSYDVKMKEKGDIPEGYSVSREKKERFSLILESASTNQTSMYLCAVPGQANQPQHFGDGTRLSIL.